The rows below give T cell receptor beta chains drawn from one sample of a study of beta chain features in type 1 diabetes. TCRdb's copy holds only in-frame clones and misses some; the assay was immunoSEQ multiplex PCR. The sample holds about 650,000 clones; around 12% are singletons and the top ten take around 0.12%. The sample was naive CD4+ T cells from blood. The receptors come from a man in his thirties or forties with type 1 diabetes. The CDR3 runs from the conserved cysteine through the conserved F or W.

v_gene | CDR3aa
TRBV20-1 | CSSHDNYGYTF
TRBV6-1 | CASSEPWGGHNEQFF
TRBV13 | CASSLVSAFYGYTF
TRBV2 | CASNLGQGYYSNQPQHF
TRBV25-1 | CASSLGGSNQPQHF
TRBV7-9 | CASSLVAGDEQFF
TRBV7-2 | CASSSSTGPRSSPLHF
TRBV7-8 | CASSLAGLADSTDTQYF
TRBV9 | CASSGASGYTF
TRBV27 | CASSLSQAGGRPDTQYF
TRBV10-3 | CAISGVAGGTDTQYF
TRBV9 | CASSPRTEMNTEAFF
TRBV6-1 | CASSEGDRGYSPLHF
TRBV7-9 | CAIPWGGGQESPLHF
TRBV28 | CASGGSGGTGELFF
TRBV7-3 | CASSPRGLDFNYGYTF
TRBV7-3 | CASSLGQGETQYF
TRBV19 | CASSIYSGGKKGQFF
TRBV4-1 | CASSPPTGTGNTIYF
TRBV5-4 | CASSATGWETQYF